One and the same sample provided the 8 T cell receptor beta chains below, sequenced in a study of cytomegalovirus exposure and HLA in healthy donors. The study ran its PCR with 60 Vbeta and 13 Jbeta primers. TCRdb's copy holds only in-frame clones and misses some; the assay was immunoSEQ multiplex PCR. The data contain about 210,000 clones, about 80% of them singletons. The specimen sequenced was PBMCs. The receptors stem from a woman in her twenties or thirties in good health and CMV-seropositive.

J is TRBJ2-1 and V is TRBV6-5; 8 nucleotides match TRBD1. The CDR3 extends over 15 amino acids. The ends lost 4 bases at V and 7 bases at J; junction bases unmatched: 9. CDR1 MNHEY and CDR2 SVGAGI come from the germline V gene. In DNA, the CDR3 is TGTGCCAGCAGTTCCGGACAGGGAGGAATAAATGAGCAGTTCTTC. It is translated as CASSSGQGGINEQFF.

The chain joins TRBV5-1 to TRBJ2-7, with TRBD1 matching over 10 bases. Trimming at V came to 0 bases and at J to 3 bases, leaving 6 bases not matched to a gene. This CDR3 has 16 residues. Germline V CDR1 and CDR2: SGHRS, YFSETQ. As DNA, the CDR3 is TGCGCCAGCAGCTTGGCTCTGGACAGGGGGTTCTACGAGCAGTACTTC. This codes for CASSLALDRGFYEQYF.

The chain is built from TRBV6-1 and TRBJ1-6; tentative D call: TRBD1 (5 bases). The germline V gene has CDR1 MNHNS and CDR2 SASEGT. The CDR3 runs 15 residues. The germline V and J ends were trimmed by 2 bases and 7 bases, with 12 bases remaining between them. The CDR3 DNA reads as TGTGCCAGCAGTGAAACGGGACTTTCAAATTCACCCCTCCACTTT. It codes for CASSETGLSNSPLHF.

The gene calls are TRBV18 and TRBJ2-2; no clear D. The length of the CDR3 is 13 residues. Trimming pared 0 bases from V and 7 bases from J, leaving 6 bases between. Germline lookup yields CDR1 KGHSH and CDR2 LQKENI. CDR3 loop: CASSPPTVGELFF. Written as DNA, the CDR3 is TGTGCCAGCTCACCACCTACGGTCGGGGAGCTGTTTTTT. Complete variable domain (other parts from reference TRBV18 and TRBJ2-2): NAGVMQNPRHLVRRRGQEARLRCSPMKGHSHVYWYRQLPEEGLKFMVYLQKENIIDESGMPKERFSAEFPKEGPSILRIQQVVRGDSAAYFCASSPPTVGELFFGEGSRLTVL.

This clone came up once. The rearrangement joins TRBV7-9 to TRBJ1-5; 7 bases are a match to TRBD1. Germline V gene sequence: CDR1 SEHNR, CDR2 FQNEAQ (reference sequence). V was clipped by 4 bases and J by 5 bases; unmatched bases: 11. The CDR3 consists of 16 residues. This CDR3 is CASSSWGRGEYQPQHF. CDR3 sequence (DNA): TGTGCCAGCAGCTCATGGGGCAGGGGGGAGTATCAGCCCCAGCATTTT.

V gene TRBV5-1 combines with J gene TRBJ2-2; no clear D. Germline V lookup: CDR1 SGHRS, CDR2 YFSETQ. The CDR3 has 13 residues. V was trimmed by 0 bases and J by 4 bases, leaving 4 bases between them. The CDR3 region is CASSLAFTGELFF. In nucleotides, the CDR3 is TGCGCCAGCAGCTTGGCGTTCACCGGGGAGCTGTTTTTT.

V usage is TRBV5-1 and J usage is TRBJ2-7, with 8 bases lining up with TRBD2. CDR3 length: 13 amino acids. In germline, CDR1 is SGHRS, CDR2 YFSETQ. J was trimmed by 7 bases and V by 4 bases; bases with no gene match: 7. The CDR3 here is CASSLSGEGEQYF. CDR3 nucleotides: TGCGCCAGCAGCCTTAGCGGGGAGGGAGAGCAGTACTTC.

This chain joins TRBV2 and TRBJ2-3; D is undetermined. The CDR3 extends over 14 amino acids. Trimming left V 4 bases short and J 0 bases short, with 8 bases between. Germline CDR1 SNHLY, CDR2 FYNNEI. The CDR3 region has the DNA TGTGCCAGCAGTGTAACTCGCAGCACAGATACGCAGTATTTT. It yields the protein CASSVTRSTDTQYF. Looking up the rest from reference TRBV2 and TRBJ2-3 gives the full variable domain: EPEVTQTPSHQVTQMGQEVILRCVPISNHLYFYWYRQILGQKVEFLVSFYNNEISEKSEIFDDQFSVERPDGSNFTLKIRSTKLEDSAMYFCASSVTRSTDTQYFGPGTRLTVL.